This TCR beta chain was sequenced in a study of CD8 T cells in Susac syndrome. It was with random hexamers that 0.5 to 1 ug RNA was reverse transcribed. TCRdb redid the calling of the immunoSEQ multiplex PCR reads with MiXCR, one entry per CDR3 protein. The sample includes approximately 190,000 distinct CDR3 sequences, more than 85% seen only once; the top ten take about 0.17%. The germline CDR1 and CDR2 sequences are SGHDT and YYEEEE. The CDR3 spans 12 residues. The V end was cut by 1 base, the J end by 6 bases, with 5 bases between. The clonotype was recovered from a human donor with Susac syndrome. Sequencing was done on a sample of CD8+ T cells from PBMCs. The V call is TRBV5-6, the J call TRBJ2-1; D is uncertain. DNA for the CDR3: TGTGCCAGCAGCTTGAACCCCAATGAGCAGTTCTTC. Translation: CASSLNPNEQFF. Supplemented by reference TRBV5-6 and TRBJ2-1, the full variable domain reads DAGVTQSPTHLIKTRGQQVTLRCSPKSGHDTVSWYQQALGQGPQFIFQYYEEEERQRGNFPDRFSGHQFPNYSSELNVNALLLGDSALYLCASSLNPNEQFFGPGTRLTVL.